Below, one T cell receptor (beta chain) is given with its context. The data are from a study of control samples from healthy donors and cancer patients. The CDR3 is made up of 14 amino acids. Per germline, CDR1 SGHVS and CDR2 FQNEAQ. The ends were cut back, 3 bases at V and 0 bases at J, with 9 bases in the middle. The assay was immunoSEQ multiplex PCR, and TCRdb's table has in-frame clones only and misses some. The sample holds roughly 88,000 clones; roughly 92% are singletons and the top ten take around 1%. This receptor was obtained from a young woman in good health. This chain connects TRBV7-8 to TRBJ2-7; a weak D match, TRBD2 (5 bases). Sequenced material: blood. CDR3 sequence (DNA): TGTGCCAGCAGCTTTACGGAGGTCTCCTACGAGCAGTACTTC. It encodes CASSFTEVSYEQYF.